The sequence of this T cell receptor beta chain was determined in a study of response to subunit inactivated influenza vaccine. TCRdb redid the calling of the RT-PCR reads with MiXCR, one entry per CDR3 protein. The sample holds 600,000 to 850,000 distinct CDR3 sequences, around 13% seen once. CDR1 is MNHNS and CDR2 is SASEGT in the germline V gene. CDR3 length equals 13 residues. The V end was cut by 9 bases, the J end by 8 bases, with 18 bases between. The table lists this clonotype with a few counts. This TCR came from a man in his fifties or sixties who received an inactivated influenza vaccine. This material consisted of PBMCs from blood, taken approximately 15 days before vaccination. This sequence joins TRBV6-1 and TRBJ2-3; either TRBD1 or TRBD2 may fit D (6 bases each). The CDR3 loop reads CASKTNGGGTQYF. The CDR3 nucleotides read TGTGCCAGTAAGACTAACGGGGGCGGTACGCAGTATTTT.